The 8 T cell receptor beta chains below were found in one sample sequenced in a study of circulating and synovial CD4+ cells in juvenile arthritis. Repertoires were generated with immunoSEQ multiplex PCR, while TCRdb's copy carries only in-frame clones and drops some. The sample contains about 32,000 clones, 90% to 95% of which appear only once. The sample consisted of CD4+ T cells from blood. The receptors were gathered from a human donor with juvenile idiopathic arthritis.

The J gene is TRBJ2-1, the V gene TRBV6-5; D unresolved. The CDR3 loop spans 16 amino acids. The V end was cut by 0 bases, the J end by 8 bases, with 17 bases between. Germline CDR1 and CDR2: MNHEY and SVGAGI. CDR3: CASSYSISSIHDEQFF. In DNA form, the CDR3 reads TGTGCCAGCAGTTACTCGATCAGTTCAATTCACGATGAGCAGTTCTTC.

The rearrangement joins TRBV5-4 to TRBJ1-1, with D unclear. The CDR3 sequence is 12 residues long. V lost 0 bases, J lost 8 bases, and 8 bases lay in between. Looked up from germline, CDR1 is SGHNT and CDR2 is YYREEE (reference sequence). The DNA of the CDR3 is TGTGCCAGCAGCTTGGAGTTGGGCGAAGCTTTCTTT. It specifies CASSLELGEAFF.

The chain is built from TRBV7-6 and TRBJ2-3; 8 bases fit TRBD2. The CDR3 extends over 15 amino acids. Per germline, CDR1 SGHVS and CDR2 FNYEAQ. J was trimmed by 1 base and V by 3 bases; bases with no gene match: 3. CDR3: CASSFAGGRTDTQYF. The CDR3 DNA reads TGTGCCAGCAGCTTTGCGGGGGGCCGCACAGATACGCAGTATTTT. The full variable domain, in which reference TRBV7-6 and TRBJ2-3 provide the parts outside the CDR3, is GAGVSQSPRYKVTKRGQDVALRCDPISGHVSLYWYRQALGQGPEFLTYFNYEAQQDKSGLPNDRFSAERPEGSISTLTIQRTEQRDSAMYRCASSFAGGRTDTQYFGPGTRLTVL.

V gene TRBV9 combines with J gene TRBJ2-7, with 14 bases identical to TRBD2. Losses at the gene ends were 2 bases for V and 2 bases for J; bases not matched to a gene: 6. The CDR3 length is 17 residues. Germline V gene lookup returns CDR1 SGDLS and CDR2 YYNGEE. The CDR3 DNA reads TGTGCCAGCAGCGTCGGGACTAGCGGGAGTGTCCCCTACGAGCAGTACTTC. Translation gives CASSVGTSGSVPYEQYF. Filled out from reference TRBV9 and TRBJ2-7, the complete variable domain reads DSGVTQTPKHLITATGQRVTLRCSPRSGDLSVYWYQQSLDQGLQFLIQYYNGEERAKGNILERFSAQQFPDLHSELNLSSLELGDSALYFCASSVGTSGSVPYEQYFGPGTRLTVT.

CDR3 in DNA: TGTGCCAGCAGCCCGCGGGGGGCCGGATTCCGGGAGCTGTTTTTT. Encoded protein: CASSPRGAGFRELFF. The genes are TRBV7-8 and TRBJ2-2, with 8 positions matching TRBD2. This CDR3 has 15 amino acids. CDR1 and CDR2 from the germline V gene are SGHVS and FQNEAQ. J was trimmed by 9 bases and V by 5 bases; bases with no gene match: 11.

J is TRBJ1-4 and V is TRBV28; perhaps TRBD1 as D (6 bases). Germline-derived CDR1 and CDR2 are MDHEN and SYDVKM. CDR3 length: 16 residues. V shed 5 bases and J shed 0 bases, with 13 bases lying between them. CDR3 nucleotide sequence: TGTGCCAGCAGTACGCTCCGACAGGCAACTAATGAAAAACTGTTTTTT. Its protein product is CASSTLRQATNEKLFF. The complete variable domain, with remaining parts taken from reference TRBV28 and TRBJ1-4, reads DVKVTQSSRYLVKRTGEKVFLECVQDMDHENMFWYRQDPGLGLRLIYFSYDVKMKEKGDIPEGYSVSREKKERFSLILESASTNQTSMYLCASSTLRQATNEKLFFGSGTQLSVL.

V is TRBV30 and J is TRBJ1-2, with 10 bases that match TRBD1. Germline CDR1 and CDR2: GTSNPN and SVGIG (reference sequence). V was pared by 5 bases and J by 1 base, with 7 bases of the junction left unmatched. The length of the CDR3 is 15 residues. The CDR3: CAWDRGRTINYGYTF. CDR3 bases: TGTGCCTGGGACAGGGGGCGGACCATTAACTATGGCTACACCTTC.

CDR3 DNA: TGTGCCAGCAGTGAATCGACAGGGCGGATGGGGGCCAACGTCCTGACTTTC. It yields the protein CASSESTGRMGANVLTF. The chain carries TRBV25-1 and TRBJ2-6; 7 positions agree with TRBD1. The J segment lost 4 bases and the V segment lost 1 base, leaving 7 bases of the junction unmatched. The germline CDR1 and CDR2 sequences are MGHDK and SYGVNS. The CDR3 has 17 amino acids.